A selection of T cell receptor beta chains follows, all from one sample in a study of beta chain features in type 1 diabetes. Assay: immunoSEQ multiplex PCR; the TCRdb copy retains only in-frame clones and omits some. The repertoire holds about 160,000 clones, with 7.8% as singletons. What was sequenced was central memory CD4+ T cells from blood. These receptors all stem from a woman aged 40 to 50 with type 1 diabetes. Both conserved end residues are part of each CDR3. The order of the fields is J gene, V gene, D gene, clone size, CDR3 protein, CDR3 DNA. The D gene is left open where the match is weak. Some rows mark clone size as missing; the rest say once, few, many or name a class of expanded clone.

TRBJ2-2,TRBV30,-,many,CAWSLGGWGELFF,TGTGCCTGGAGTCTTGGGGGCTGGGGGGAGCTGTTTTTT
TRBJ2-7,TRBV7-3,-,few,CASSLGLQYEQYF,TGTGCCAGCAGCTTAGGACTGCAGTACGAGCAGTACTTC
TRBJ2-7,TRBV18,TRBD2,many,CASSPGGGEQYF,TGTGCCAGCTCACCAGGGGGGGGTGAGCAGTACTTC
TRBJ2-3,TRBV5-1,-,-,CASSLSTFTDTQYF,TGCGCCAGCAGCTTGTCGACTTTCACAGATACGCAGTATTTT
TRBJ1-1,TRBV5-1,-,-,CASSLGEGNTEAFF,TGCGCCAGCAGCTTAGGTGAGGGGAACACTGAAGCTTTCTTT
TRBJ1-2,TRBV29-1,TRBD1,few,CSASLRGRDYGYTF,TGCAGCGCCTCTCTGAGGGGGCGCGACTATGGCTACACCTTC
TRBJ2-5,TRBV25-1,TRBD2,-,CASSLAGGPQETQYF,TGTGCCAGCAGTCTAGCGGGGGGGCCCCAAGAGACCCAGTACTTC
TRBJ2-7,TRBV18,TRBD2,-,CASSPPRGSGRAGYEQYF,TGTGCCAGCTCACCCCCGCGCGGAAGCGGGAGGGCAGGGTACGAGCAGTACTTC
TRBJ1-1,TRBV20-1,TRBD1,-,CSASDRERAFF,TGCAGTGCTAGCGACAGGGAAAGGGCTTTCTTT
TRBJ2-3,TRBV5-8,-,few,CASSLYGDTQYF,TGTGCCAGCAGCTTGTATGGCGATACGCAGTATTTT
TRBJ2-1,TRBV5-1,TRBD1,few,CASSPRTGWEEFF,TGCGCCAGCAGCCCAAGGACAGGGTGGGAAGAATTCTTC
TRBJ2-4,TRBV28,TRBD1,-,CASTQTGLGRAKNIQYF,TGTGCCAGCACCCAGACAGGGTTGGGTAGGGCCAAAAACATTCAGTACTTC
TRBJ2-5,TRBV7-2,TRBD2,many,CASSSRSSGTVETQYF,TGTGCCAGCAGCTCCCGGAGTAGCGGGACCGTCGAGACCCAGTACTTC
TRBJ2-7,TRBV5-4,TRBD2,-,CASSPSGGTYEQYF,TGTGCCAGCAGCCCGAGCGGGGGCACCTACGAGCAGTACTTC
TRBJ1-2,TRBV18,-,few,CASSTAGETSGYTF,TGTGCCAGCTCAACGGCAGGGGAAACCTCGGGCTACACCTTC
TRBJ2-1,TRBV2,TRBD2,-,CASTSSGGRNEQFF,TGTGCCAGCACCTCTAGCGGGGGGCGAAATGAGCAGTTCTTC
TRBJ1-1,TRBV7-9,-,few,CASSLDGYGTEAFF,TGTGCCAGCAGCTTAGACGGGTATGGGACTGAAGCTTTCTTT
TRBJ2-7,TRBV29-1,TRBD1,-,CSVPGQGNYEQYF,TGCAGCGTTCCAGGACAGGGGAATTACGAGCAGTACTTC
TRBJ2-7,TRBV28,-,few,CASSFSTRGYEQYF,TGTGCCAGCAGTTTTTCGACAAGGGGGTACGAGCAGTACTTC
TRBJ2-1,TRBV4-2,TRBD2,few,CASSQDRVGSGSPSYNEQFF,TGTGCCAGCAGCCAAGATCGGGTTGGTAGCGGGAGCCCTTCCTACAATGAGCAGTTCTTC
TRBJ2-3,TRBV2,TRBD1,-,CASSGQGNTDTQYF,TGTGCCAGCAGCGGACAGGGAAACACAGATACGCAGTATTTT
TRBJ2-5,TRBV5-4,-,-,CASSWGTSQETQYF,TGTGCCAGCAGCTGGGGGACATCTCAAGAGACCCAGTACTTC
TRBJ2-1,TRBV5-6,-,few,CASSLVFPNEQFF,TGTGCCAGCAGCTTGGTATTCCCCAATGAGCAGTTCTTC
TRBJ2-1,TRBV15,-,few,CATSADNEQFF,TGTGCCACCAGCGCGGACAATGAGCAGTTCTTC
TRBJ1-1,TRBV29-1,TRBD1,once,CSVQGQMNTEAFF,TGCAGCGTCCAGGGACAGATGAACACTGAAGCTTTCTTT
TRBJ1-5,TRBV6-1,TRBD1,few,CASSEGGQVQPQHF,TGTGCCAGCAGTGAAGGGGGACAGGTCCAGCCCCAGCATTTT
TRBJ1-1,TRBV29-1,-,few,CSGRTNTEAFF,TGCAGCGGGAGGACTAACACTGAAGCTTTCTTT
TRBJ2-7,TRBV10-3,TRBD2,-,CAISEPSGSSYEQYF,TGTGCCATCAGTGAGCCTAGCGGGAGTTCCTACGAGCAGTACTTC
TRBJ2-1,TRBV18,-,few,CASSPGQVNEQFF,TGTGCCAGCTCACCTGGGCAGGTCAATGAGCAGTTCTTC
TRBJ2-5,TRBV7-8,-,many,CASSSVGQQETQYF,TGTGCCAGCAGCTCGGTAGGACAGCAAGAGACCCAGTACTTC
TRBJ2-5,TRBV11-2,TRBD2,few,CASSFLAGLAGGGETQYF,TGTGCCAGCAGCTTCTTGGCTGGACTAGCGGGCGGAGGGGAGACCCAGTACTTC
TRBJ2-1,TRBV5-1,TRBD1,few,CASSFQGVGYNEQFF,TGCGCCAGCAGCTTCCAGGGGGTGGGGTACAATGAGCAGTTCTTC
TRBJ1-1,TRBV27,-,-,CASGSRAGKAFF,TGTGCCAGCGGATCCAGGGCGGGAAAAGCTTTCTTT
TRBJ2-3,TRBV4-2,-,few,CASSLGQPSSDTQYF,TGTGCCAGCAGTCTGGGGCAGCCCTCCTCAGATACGCAGTATTTT
TRBJ1-5,TRBV28,-,-,CASSKSFNQPQHF,TGTGCCAGCAGTAAGAGTTTCAATCAGCCCCAGCATTTT
TRBJ1-3,TRBV4-2,-,few,CASSQVTASSGNTIYF,TGTGCCAGCAGCCAAGTCACCGCCAGCTCTGGAAACACCATATATTTT
TRBJ1-6,TRBV2,-,-,CASSDRTYNSPLHF,TGTGCCAGCAGTGACAGAACCTATAATTCACCCCTCCACTTT
TRBJ2-3,TRBV28,-,few,CASSLKLSSTDTQYF,TGTGCCAGCAGTTTAAAACTTTCTAGCACAGATACGCAGTATTTT
TRBJ1-6,TRBV13,-,few,CASSLQINSPLHF,TGTGCCAGCAGCTTACAGATTAATTCACCCCTCCACTTT
TRBJ2-1,TRBV9,-,-,CASSVGVAAYNEQFF,TGTGCCAGCAGCGTAGGTGTAGCGGCGTACAATGAGCAGTTCTTC
TRBJ1-2,TRBV7-2,-,-,CASSFFTGDGYTF,TGTGCCAGCAGCTTTTTTACAGGCGATGGCTACACCTTC
TRBJ2-1,TRBV7-3,TRBD1,-,CASSLMGTGDEQFF,TGTGCCAGCAGCTTAATGGGGACAGGGGATGAGCAGTTCTTC
TRBJ1-1,TRBV4-3,-,few,CASSQGDLTEAFF,TGCGCCAGCAGCCAGGGGGACTTGACCGAAGCTTTCTTT
TRBJ1-1,TRBV9,TRBD1,few,CASSVEGQGRTEAFF,TGTGCCAGCAGCGTAGAGGGACAGGGAAGGACTGAAGCTTTCTTT
TRBJ1-2,TRBV27,TRBD1,-,CASTPDRGGYGYTF,TGTGCCAGCACCCCGGACAGGGGCGGCTATGGCTACACCTTC
TRBJ2-1,TRBV19,TRBD2,-,CASTRTSGSSYNEQFF,TGTGCCAGTACCCGGACTAGCGGGAGCTCCTACAATGAGCAGTTCTTC
TRBJ1-1,TRBV6-6,-,few,CASSYSGDTTEAFF,TGTGCCAGCAGTTACTCGGGGGACACTACTGAAGCTTTCTTT
TRBJ2-6,TRBV4-2,TRBD1,few,CASSLSGGQGNGANVLTF,TGTGCCAGCAGCTTGTCCGGTGGACAGGGAAATGGGGCCAACGTCCTGACTTTC
TRBJ1-2,TRBV19,-,-,CASSMTATGPNYGYTF,TGTGCCAGTAGTATGACGGCAACAGGGCCTAACTATGGCTACACCTTC
TRBJ2-7,TRBV5-6,-,-,CASSLRDFNPSDEQYF,TGTGCCAGCAGCTTACGGGACTTTAATCCGAGTGACGAGCAGTACTTC
TRBJ2-5,TRBV15,-,few,CATSRDRQGAQETQYF,TGTGCCACCAGCAGAGATCGTCAGGGTGCACAAGAGACCCAGTACTTC
TRBJ2-5,TRBV19,-,few,CASSIARTPGETQYF,TGTGCCAGTAGTATAGCGCGGACACCCGGAGAGACCCAGTACTTC